This entry lists 15 T cell receptor beta chains sequenced from one sample in a study of blood T cell repertoires in COVID-19. Clones were read by immunoSEQ multiplex PCR, and TCRdb kept only the in-frame ones, dropping some. The sample shows roughly 420,000 clones, roughly 88% of them seen only once. The sequencing input was PBMCs or T cells enriched from blood (not recorded which). Receptors were obtained from a woman under 40 with acute COVID-19.

The chain links TRBV29-1 to TRBJ2-3, with 7 nucleotides matching TRBD1. J gave up 3 bases and V 0 bases, and 9 bases lay outside the gene matches. CDR1 is SQVTM, CDR2 ANQGSEA, per germline. CDR3 length: 16 amino acids. The CDR3 nucleotides are TGCAGCGTTGAAGATCCCTACAGGGGACATACAGATACGCAGTATTTT. As protein: CSVEDPYRGHTDTQYF.

The rearrangement links TRBV4-3 to TRBJ2-6; D is ambiguous. The V gene's germline CDR1 is LGHNA and CDR2 YSLEER. Trimming pared 1 base from V and 0 bases from J, leaving 13 bases between. CDR3 length: 18 residues. CDR3 amino acids: CASSQVAGILSGANVLTF. CDR3 DNA sequence: TGCGCCAGCAGCCAAGTTGCAGGAATACTCTCTGGGGCCAACGTCCTGACTTTC.

V and J are TRBV7-2 and TRBJ1-6; 8 nucleotides match TRBD1. The V and J ends lost 7 bases and 7 bases, in that order; junction bases with no gene match: 9. Germline CDR1 and CDR2: SGHTA and FQGNSA. CDR3 size: 15 residues. This CDR3 is CASNQPGQVNSPLHF. The DNA for the CDR3 is TGTGCCAGCAACCAGCCGGGACAGGTGAATTCACCCCTCCACTTT.

The chain recombines TRBV7-2 with TRBJ2-7, with TRBD1 matching 9 bases. CDR1 SGHTA and CDR2 FQGNSA come from the germline V gene. The ends lost 5 bases at V and 5 bases at J; junction bases unmatched: 16. The CDR3 has 17 amino acids. As DNA, the CDR3 is TGTGCCAGCAGCCCGAGCGAGAACAGGGGGCGCAGCAACGAGCAGTACTTC. This encodes CASSPSENRGRSNEQYF.

This clone appeared a single time. The chain joins TRBV2 to TRBJ1-1; D uncertain. Looked up from germline, CDR1 is SNHLY and CDR2 is FYNNEI. The ends were cut back, 6 bases at V and 1 base at J, with 12 bases in the middle. This CDR3 is built from 14 residues. In DNA form, the CDR3 reads TGTGCCAGCAGCTCAAAGGGAGGGAACACTGAAGCTTTCTTT. It translates to CASSSKGGNTEAFF.

V gene TRBV9 combines with J gene TRBJ1-2, with unresolved D. The CDR3 has 14 amino acids. Per the germline V gene, CDR1 is SGDLS and CDR2 is YYNGEE. Deletions cut 4 bases from V and 4 bases from J, with 14 bases between. DNA of the CDR3: TGTGCCAGCAGCCCCCTCCGGGGATTCTATGGCTACACCTTC. Amino acids: CASSPLRGFYGYTF.

J is TRBJ2-7 and V is TRBV5-1; D uncertain. The CDR3 has 12 amino acids. Trimming shortened V by 2 bases and J by 7 bases, and 10 bases separated the two germline ends. Looked up from germline, CDR1 is SGHRS and CDR2 is YFSETQ. The CDR3 here is CASSLVLSEQYF. CDR3 sequence (DNA): TGCGCCAGCAGCTTAGTCTTGAGTGAGCAGTACTTC.

CDR3 protein: CAITVDTTGELFF. The CDR3 DNA reads TGTGCCATCACTGTCGACACCACCGGGGAGCTGTTTTTT. This chain connects TRBV10-3 to TRBJ2-2; D gene uncertain. Trimming stripped 7 bases from V and 4 bases from J, with 10 bases between. The length of the CDR3 is 13 residues. CDR1 ENHRY and CDR2 SYGVKD come from the germline V gene.

V gene TRBV7-7 combines with J gene TRBJ2-1; 7 bases are shared with TRBD2. CDR3 size: 14 residues. CDR1 SSHAT and CDR2 FNYEAQ come from the germline V gene (reference sequence). V lost 0 bases, J lost 9 bases, and 5 bases stayed unmatched. CDR3 nucleotides: TGTGCCAGCAGCTTAGCGACGGGGGGAGGTGAGCAGTTCTTC. Amino acid sequence: CASSLATGGGEQFF.

This sequence joins TRBV18 and TRBJ2-7, with a tentative D call TRBD2 (6 bases). Trimming left V 3 bases short and J 2 bases short, with 14 bases between. From germline, CDR1 is KGHSH and CDR2 LQKENI. There are 15 residues in the CDR3. Written as DNA, the CDR3 is TGTGCCAGCTCACCGTCCGGGAGCGTTCCCTACGAGCAGTACTTC. This gives the protein CASSPSGSVPYEQYF.

V is TRBV21-1 and J is TRBJ1-5; the D call of TRBD1 is as the table states it, not checked on the DNA. TRBV21-1 is a documented pseudogene. The CDR3 contains 15 residues. This chain's CDR3 is CAGTGTPYSNQPQHF. In nucleotides, the CDR3 is TGTGCCGGAACCGGGACACCATATAGCAATCAGCCCCAGCATTTT.

This chain connects TRBV18 to TRBJ2-1; D call uncertain. The V gene's germline CDR1 is KGHSH and CDR2 LQKENI. Trimming took off 0 bases at V and 4 bases at J, with 13 bases between the two ends. This CDR3 is 16 amino acids long. This CDR3 reads CASSPPSRNYYNEQFF. The CDR3 coding sequence is TGTGCCAGCTCACCACCTAGCCGAAACTATTACAATGAGCAGTTCTTC.

The V and J genes are TRBV5-1 and TRBJ2-7, with no clear D. The CDR3 runs 13 residues. V lost 0 bases and J lost 3, with 7 bases in between. CDR1 is SGHRS, CDR2 YFSETQ, per germline. CDR3 nucleotide sequence: TGCGCCAGCAGCTTGGACAGCATCTACGAGCAGTACTTC. It specifies CASSLDSIYEQYF. Full variable domain (missing parts from reference TRBV5-1 and TRBJ2-7): KAGVTQTPRYLIKTRGQQVTLSCSPISGHRSVSWYQQTPGQGLQFLFEYFSETQRNKGNFPGRFSGRQFSNSRSEMNVSTLELGDSALYLCASSLDSIYEQYFGPGTRLTVT.

CDR3 residues: CASSVGPPRTATNEKLFF. The CDR3 nucleotides are TGTGCCAGCAGCGTAGGACCCCCGCGGACAGCAACTAATGAAAAACTGTTTTTT. The V and J genes are TRBV9 and TRBJ1-4; maybe TRBD1 (6 bases). The CDR3 has 18 residues. The germline V gene has CDR1 SGDLS and CDR2 YYNGEE. Trimming left V 0 bases short and J 0 bases short, with 15 bases between.

The chain employs TRBV11-3 and TRBJ2-3, with no clear D. The CDR3 has 14 residues. Trimming pared 5 bases from V and 2 bases from J, leaving 11 bases between. Germline loops: CDR1 SGHNT, CDR2 YENEEA. The CDR3 nucleotides read TGTGCCAGCAGCCTCGGGTCCACCACAGATACGCAGTATTTT. This sequence encodes CASSLGSTTDTQYF.